These 28 T cell receptor beta chains share one sample of origin, sequenced in a study of technical replicates of blood from a few donors. TCRdb keeps only in-frame clones here, not all; method: immunoSEQ multiplex PCR. Of 73,000 or so clones detected, 91% appear once; the ten largest clones hold 0.2% to 0.25%. The sample was T cells isolated from PBMCs. Receptors were obtained from a human donor in good health.

This rearrangement joins TRBV5-1 to TRBJ2-7; 9 nucleotides agree with TRBD2. V shed 7 bases, J shed 4 bases, and the junction held 12 bases outside the gene matches. The CDR3 is 15 amino acids. CDR1 is SGHRS, CDR2 YFSETQ, per germline. The CDR3 sequence is CASALGGAGGYEQYF. CDR3 sequence (DNA): TGCGCCAGCGCGTTGGGGGGTGCGGGAGGGTACGAGCAGTACTTC. The entire variable domain, with the rest obtained from reference TRBV5-1 and TRBJ2-7, is as follows: KAGVTQTPRYLIKTRGQQVTLSCSPISGHRSVSWYQQTPGQGLQFLFEYFSETQRNKGNFPGRFSGRQFSNSRSEMNVSTLELGDSALYLCASALGGAGGYEQYFGPGTRLTVT.

This clone appeared a single time. V usage is TRBV6-5 and J usage is TRBJ2-7; the match to TRBD1 covers 7 bases. Germline V gene lookup returns CDR1 MNHEY and CDR2 SVGAGI. The V and J ends lost 0 bases and 6 bases, in that order; junction bases with no gene match: 8. This CDR3 is 15 amino acids long. This chain's CDR3 is CASSYSISRTGEQYF. The CDR3 DNA is TGTGCCAGCAGTTACTCTATTAGTAGGACAGGCGAGCAGTACTTC.

This clone was picked up one time. The gene calls are TRBV15 and TRBJ2-1; possible D gene TRBD2, 6 bases. Germline assignment: CDR1 LNHNV and CDR2 YYDKDF (reference sequence). Trimming stripped 5 bases from V and 2 bases from J, with 13 bases between. The length of the CDR3 is 15 residues. As DNA, the CDR3 is TGTGCCACCAGCGATCGAGGGAGGCCCTACAATGAGCAGTTCTTC. Protein: CATSDRGRPYNEQFF. The full variable domain, with the rest looked up from reference TRBV15 and TRBJ2-1, is DAMVIQNPRYQVTQFGKPVTLSCSQTLNHNVMYWYQQKSSQAPKLLFHYYDKDFNNEADTPDNFQSRRPNTSFCFLDIRSPGLGDTAMYLCATSDRGRPYNEQFFGPGTRLTVL.

This rearrangement joins TRBV6-1 to TRBJ2-5; the match to TRBD2 covers 9 bases. The germline gives CDR1 MNHNS, CDR2 SASEGT. J gave up 7 bases and V 5 bases, and 11 bases lay outside the gene matches. The CDR3 has 15 amino acids. This chain's CDR3 is CASSPPASGVGTQYF. Here the CDR3 DNA reads TGTGCCAGCAGTCCGCCCGCTAGCGGGGTCGGGACCCAGTACTTC.

V is TRBV19 and J is TRBJ2-1, with 9 bases lining up with TRBD1. Per germline, CDR1 LNHDA and CDR2 SQIVND (reference sequence). V lost 6 bases and J lost 4; bases outside the gene matches: 7. This CDR3 has 15 amino acids. This CDR3 is CASRATGGGYNEQFF. CDR3 DNA sequence: TGTGCCAGTAGGGCGACAGGGGGGGGTTACAATGAGCAGTTCTTC.

The chain links TRBV9 to TRBJ1-6; D may be TRBD1 (6 bases). Germline loops: CDR1 SGDLS, CDR2 YYNGEE. The CDR3 runs to 12 residues. Trimming took 3 bases from V and 13 from J, leaving 11 bases between them. The CDR3 DNA is TGTGCCAGCAGCGAATCGACAGGCCCCCTCCACTTT. Translation: CASSESTGPLHF.

CDR3 residues: CASSLGLNYNEQFF. The DNA for the CDR3 is TGTGCCAGCAGTTTGGGACTTAACTACAATGAGCAGTTCTTC. The chain is built from TRBV7-7 and TRBJ2-1; D is perhaps TRBD2 (6 bases). Germline CDR1 reads SSHAT; CDR2 reads FNYEAQ (reference sequence). Trimming took 6 bases from V and 3 from J, leaving 12 bases between them. This CDR3 is 14 amino acids long.

The chain employs TRBV7-6 and TRBJ2-6; 10 positions match TRBD1. From germline, CDR1 is SGHVS and CDR2 FNYEAQ. The CDR3 loop spans 17 amino acids. Trimming took 3 bases from V and 2 from J; bases not matched to a gene: 4. The CDR3 region has the DNA TGTGCCAGCAGCTTGGGACAGGGGCCGGCTGGGGCCAACGTCCTGACTTTC. Amino acid sequence: CASSLGQGPAGANVLTF.

This sequence joins TRBV28 and TRBJ2-7; 8 bases map to TRBD2. CDR3 length: 13 residues. Germline CDR1 MDHEN, CDR2 SYDVKM. Trimming removed 3 bases from V and 6 bases from J; junction bases left unmatched: 4. The chain's CDR3 is CASSLGREGEQYF. CDR3 sequence (DNA): TGTGCCAGCAGTTTGGGTCGGGAGGGCGAGCAGTACTTC.

The gene calls are TRBV9 and TRBJ2-3; D is unresolved. The CDR3 length is 13 residues. Per germline, CDR1 SGDLS and CDR2 YYNGEE. Trimming stripped 0 bases from V and 2 bases from J, with 4 bases between. The CDR3 spells CASSVANTDTQYF. In DNA form, the CDR3 reads TGTGCCAGCAGCGTAGCTAACACAGATACGCAGTATTTT.

This sequence joins TRBV5-1 and TRBJ2-1; 14 bases line up with TRBD2. V trimming: 5 bases; J trimming: 12 bases; junction bases outside the gene matches: 13. In germline, CDR1 is SGHRS, CDR2 YFSETQ. CDR3 length: 16 amino acids. The CDR3 is CASRPPGLAGAQGQFF. CDR3 nucleotides: TGCGCCAGCAGGCCTCCGGGACTAGCGGGGGCTCAGGGGCAGTTCTTC. The variable domain in full, completed from reference TRBV5-1 and TRBJ2-1, reads KAGVTQTPRYLIKTRGQQVTLSCSPISGHRSVSWYQQTPGQGLQFLFEYFSETQRNKGNFPGRFSGRQFSNSRSEMNVSTLELGDSALYLCASRPPGLAGAQGQFFGPGTRLTVL.

The chain joins TRBV11-1 to TRBJ1-1; maybe TRBD1 (5 bases). The CDR3 has 14 amino acids. Trimming stripped 5 bases from V and 2 bases from J, with 12 bases between. Germline V lookup: CDR1 SGHAT, CDR2 FQDESV (reference sequence). The CDR3 DNA sequence: TGTGCCAGCAGCCACCCCGGGGGTAACACTGAAGCTTTCTTT. As protein: CASSHPGGNTEAFF.

The chain carries TRBV5-4 and TRBJ1-4, with TRBD1 identical over 7 bases. Looked up from germline, CDR1 is SGHNT and CDR2 is YYREEE (reference sequence). V was pared by 3 bases and J by 8 bases, with 13 bases of the junction left unmatched. The CDR3 is made up of 16 amino acids. CDR3 DNA: TGTGCCAGCAGCTCGGAACATGACAGGGCAGGGGAAAAACTGTTTTTT. Residues: CASSSEHDRAGEKLFF.

The genes are TRBV15 and TRBJ2-7; the D is unclear. The CDR3 contains 11 residues. Germline V lookup: CDR1 LNHNV, CDR2 YYDKDF (reference sequence). The V end was cut by 8 bases, the J end by 8 bases, with 13 bases between. The CDR3 region is CATSTFTQQYF. The CDR3 region has the DNA TGTGCCACCTCGACATTCACCCAGCAGTACTTC.

This chain uses TRBV19 with TRBJ1-2; no reliable D call. Trimming took 5 bases from V and 4 from J, leaving 5 bases between them. In germline, CDR1 is LNHDA, CDR2 SQIVND (reference sequence). This CDR3 contains 11 residues. The CDR3 DNA sequence: TGTGCCAGTAGTGATAGCTATGGCTACACCTTC. Protein: CASSDSYGYTF.

The V gene is TRBV28, the J gene TRBJ2-7; possible D gene TRBD1, 5 bases. Trimming pared 5 bases from V and 4 bases from J, leaving 27 bases between. The CDR3 covers 18 residues. Germline CDR1 is MDHEN and CDR2 is SYDVKM. The chain's CDR3 is CASSTLVDRAGKRYEQYF. The CDR3 bases are TGTGCCAGCAGTACCCTTGTCGATAGGGCAGGGAAGAGATACGAGCAGTACTTC.

The chain combines TRBV11-1 with TRBJ1-4; D is perhaps TRBD1 (6 bases). The CDR3 consists of 13 residues. Trimming pared 5 bases from V and 10 bases from J, leaving 14 bases between. Germline V gene data show CDR1 as SGHAT and CDR2 as FQDESV (reference sequence). This chain's CDR3 is CASSREDRGKLFF. The CDR3 DNA follows: TGTGCCAGCAGCCGGGAGGACAGAGGAAAACTGTTTTTT.

In nucleotides, the CDR3 is TGTGCTAGTGGTTTGCTCACAGGGGACGAGCAGTACTTC. Encoded protein: CASGLLTGDEQYF. The J gene is TRBJ2-7, the V gene TRBV12-5; 7 positions agree with TRBD1. Germline lookup yields CDR1 LGHNT and CDR2 FRNRAP. The CDR3 has 13 amino acids. Germline trimming cut 2 bases from V and 5 bases from J; bases unmatched to any gene: 3.

This chain uses TRBV27 with TRBJ2-1, with 7 bases identical to TRBD2. The CDR3 totals 17 residues. Germline lookup yields CDR1 MNHEY and CDR2 SMNVEV (reference sequence). The V gene end was trimmed by 0 bases and the J gene end by 6 bases; junction bases not matched to a gene: 11. The CDR3 loop is CASSLSFPGGSINEQFF. The CDR3 nucleotides are TGTGCCAGCAGTTTATCGTTTCCTGGCGGGAGCATCAATGAGCAGTTCTTC.

The CDR3 DNA is TGCGCCAGCAGCCAAGATCAAGGGGGACAGCCCCAGCATTTT. Protein product: CASSQDQGGQPQHF. The gene calls are TRBV4-1 and TRBJ1-5; tentative D call: TRBD1 (6 bases). V gave up 0 bases and J gave up 7 bases, with 10 bases separating them. This CDR3 region has 14 residues. CDR1 and CDR2 from the germline V gene are MGHRA and YSYEKL.

The V and J genes are TRBV10-1 and TRBJ2-1; 7 nucleotides align to TRBD2. Germline CDR1 is WNHNN and CDR2 is SYGVQD (reference sequence). J was trimmed by 0 bases and V by 8 bases; bases with no gene match: 13. This CDR3 has 17 amino acids. The CDR3 spells CASGNVLAVGSYNEQFF. Written as DNA, the CDR3 is TGCGCCAGCGGAAACGTCCTAGCGGTAGGCTCCTACAATGAGCAGTTCTTC.

The CDR3, as DNA: TGCGCCAGCAGTGCTCTAGCGGGAGGCCAAGAGACCCAGTACTTC. Translation: CASSALAGGQETQYF. The chain couples TRBV10-1 to TRBJ2-5; 11 bases line up with TRBD2. The J segment lost 1 base and the V segment lost 4 bases, leaving 2 bases of the junction unmatched. The CDR3 loop spans 15 amino acids. Germline loops: CDR1 WNHNN, CDR2 SYGVQD (reference sequence).

This chain links TRBV11-2 with TRBJ2-7, with 10 bases that match TRBD1. The CDR3 runs 14 residues. The V and J ends lost 6 bases and 6 bases, in that order; junction bases with no gene match: 8. CDR1 is SGHAT, CDR2 FQNNGV, per germline. This CDR3 reads CASRYSGTGVEQYF. Written as DNA, the CDR3 is TGTGCCAGCAGGTATTCCGGGACAGGGGTCGAGCAGTACTTC.

The sample holds one count of this clone. V and J are TRBV4-2 and TRBJ2-6; D perhaps matches TRBD1 (6 bases). Trimming cost V 1 base and J 4 bases, with 11 bases left between them. Germline V gene sequence: CDR1 LGHNA, CDR2 YNFKEQ. This CDR3 spans 16 amino acids. The CDR3 sequence is CASSQASGVGANVLTF. The DNA for the CDR3 is TGTGCCAGCAGCCAAGCCTCAGGGGTCGGGGCCAACGTCCTGACTTTC.

The chain employs TRBV6-6 and TRBJ1-2, with TRBD1 matching 8 bases. In germline, CDR1 is MNHNY, CDR2 SVGAGI (reference sequence). The trim removed 4 bases at V and 4 bases at J, leaving 5 bases unmatched. This CDR3 is 14 amino acids long. The CDR3, as DNA: TGTGCCAGCAGTTTACCAGGGGGCTCCTATGGCTACACCTTC. This translates into CASSLPGGSYGYTF.

The V call is TRBV28, the J call TRBJ2-3; a weak D match, TRBD2 (5 bases). The CDR3 contains 16 residues. Germline CDR1 and CDR2: MDHEN and SYDVKM. V lost 6 bases and J 2 bases, leaving 18 bases between the germline ends. The CDR3 loop reads CASSPPGGPFTDTQYF. CDR3 DNA: TGTGCCAGCAGCCCCCCTGGCGGGCCGTTCACAGATACGCAGTATTTT. The full variable domain, with the rest looked up from reference TRBV28 and TRBJ2-3, is DVKVTQSSRYLVKRTGEKVFLECVQDMDHENMFWYRQDPGLGLRLIYFSYDVKMKEKGDIPEGYSVSREKKERFSLILESASTNQTSMYLCASSPPGGPFTDTQYFGPGTRLTVL.

The chain joins TRBV7-9 to TRBJ2-5; unclear D gene. Germline V lookup: CDR1 SEHNR, CDR2 FQNEAQ (reference sequence). Trimming shortened V by 2 bases and J by 5 bases, and 6 bases separated the two germline ends. The CDR3 runs to 12 residues. CDR3 loop: CASSLSVETQYF. CDR3 DNA sequence: TGTGCCAGCAGCTTATCAGTGGAGACCCAGTACTTC.

This sequence joins TRBV19 and TRBJ2-2; tentative D call: TRBD2 (6 bases). The CDR3 is 16 amino acids. V shed 8 bases and J shed 7 bases, with 23 bases lying between them. From germline, CDR1 is LNHDA and CDR2 SQIVND (reference sequence). CDR3 nucleotides: TGTGCCAGTTTTAATACGGACTACTGGCTTGTCGGGGAGCTGTTTTTT. Residues: CASFNTDYWLVGELFF.